These 22 T cell receptor beta chains came from one sample sequenced in a study of patients and donors after allogeneic stem cell transplantation. TCRdb re-called the RT-PCR reads with MiXCR, one entry per CDR3 protein. Seen here are tens of thousands of distinct CDR3 sequences, around 46% observed once, and the top ten hold more than 55%. Source material: blood, either unsorted or a sorted T cell fraction (not recorded which). The receptors were gathered from a human donor who was either an allogeneic HSCT recipient or a stem cell or donor lymphocyte infusion donor (not recorded which). It is not recorded whose cells these are; they may come from a transplant donor.

V gene TRBV5-1 combines with J gene TRBJ2-5; D possibly uses TRBD1 or TRBD2 (6 bases each). The CDR3 runs to 16 residues. The germline CDR1 and CDR2 sequences are SGHRS and YFSETQ. V lost 3 bases and J lost 1, with 16 bases in between. The CDR3 loop is CASSWADRTIQETQYF. The CDR3, as DNA: TGCGCCAGCAGCTGGGCCGACAGGACTATCCAAGAGACCCAGTACTTC.

Points on this clonotype: At one end the junction does not follow the germline gene, possibly because of a read error. The chain joins TRBV19 to TRBJ1-5, with unresolved D. Germline V gives CDR1 LNHDA, CDR2 SQIVND (reference sequence). This CDR3 comprises 13 residues. The CDR3 protein is CASSHQVDQPLHF. Written as DNA, the CDR3 is TGTGCCAGTAGCCACCAGGTCGATCAGCCCCTGCATTTT.

The rearrangement joins TRBV6-2 or TRBV6-3 to TRBJ2-2; a possible D gene is TRBD1 (6 bases). Germline CDR1 and CDR2: MNHEY and SVGEGT. The CDR3 runs 16 residues. V dropped 2 bases and J dropped 2 bases, with 12 bases sitting between them. The CDR3, as DNA: TGTGCCAGCAGTTACATTGGGGGCCCCAACACCGGGGAGCTGTTTTTT. Its translation: CASSYIGGPNTGELFF.

The chain employs TRBV29-1 and TRBJ1-1; D remains ambiguous. Germline lookup yields CDR1 SQVTM and CDR2 ANQGSEA. CDR3 length: 15 residues. V was cut by 8 bases and J by 1 base, with 20 bases left in between. The CDR3 is CSPARSDNSNTEAFF. As DNA, the CDR3 is TGCAGCCCGGCGAGATCAGACAATTCGAACACTGAAGCTTTCTTT.

This clonotype was detected a few times. The chain couples TRBV12-3 or TRBV12-4 to TRBJ1-2, with D maybe TRBD1 (5 bases). The CDR3 totals 16 residues. V dropped 6 bases and J dropped 2 bases, with 19 bases sitting between them. The CDR3 reads CASSPGAGIPNYGYTF. In nucleotides, the CDR3 is TGTGCCAGCAGCCCCGGGGCAGGCATTCCGAACTATGGCTACACCTTC.

In DNA, the CDR3 is TGTGCCAGCAGTTACCGGGAGGCCGGATCTGGCTACACCTTC. This translates into CASSYREAGSGYTF. J is TRBJ1-2 and V is TRBV6-2 or TRBV6-3; D not resolved. Per the germline V gene, CDR1 is MNHEY and CDR2 is SVGEGT. Trimming shortened V by 2 bases and J by 7 bases, and 14 bases separated the two germline ends. The CDR3 totals 14 residues.

J is TRBJ2-1 and V is TRBV5-6, with D unclear. Trimming shortened V by 4 bases and J by 0 bases, and 5 bases separated the two germline ends. The CDR3 has 13 residues. Germline-derived CDR1 and CDR2 are SGHDT and YYEEEE. CDR3 bases: TGTGCCAGCAGCAGAATCTCCTACAATGAGCAGTTCTTC. It yields the protein CASSRISYNEQFF.

This clonotype was observed a few times. This chain links TRBV20-1 with TRBJ1-1; 9 nucleotides match TRBD1. V lost 3 bases and J lost 5; bases outside the gene matches: 7. CDR1 is DFQATT and CDR2 is SNEGSKA in the germline V gene (reference sequence). The CDR3 covers 14 residues. The CDR3 DNA sequence: TGCAGTGCTAGGGGGACAGGGCCGGAAACTGAAGCTTTCTTT. It codes for CSARGTGPETEAFF.

The chain links TRBV6-2 or TRBV6-3 to TRBJ1-5; 8 bases fit TRBD1. The germline V gene encodes CDR1 MNHEY and CDR2 SVGEGT. The CDR3 sequence is 13 residues long. V was clipped by 10 bases and J by 5 bases; unmatched bases: 7. This chain's CDR3 is CATKPTGDQPQHF. CDR3 in DNA: TGTGCCACCAAACCGACAGGGGATCAGCCCCAGCATTTT.

The chain couples TRBV27 to TRBJ2-2; TRBD1 matches 9 bases. This CDR3 comprises 16 residues. The ends lost 4 bases at V and 5 bases at J; junction bases unmatched: 8. Germline values: CDR1 MNHEY, CDR2 SMNVEV (reference sequence). In DNA form, the CDR3 reads TGTGCCAGCAGTTCCCCAGACAGGGGGGGAACCGGGGAGCTGTTTTTT. Translating it yields CASSSPDRGGTGELFF.

This clonotype was found once. This chain joins TRBV25-1 and TRBJ1-4; 9 nucleotides line up with TRBD1. Germline assignment: CDR1 MGHDK and CDR2 SYGVNS. This CDR3 comprises 14 residues. The J segment lost 5 bases and the V segment lost 3 bases, leaving 1 base of the junction unmatched. The CDR3, as DNA: TGTGCCAGCAGTGATGACAGGGGGAATGAAAAACTGTTTTTT. Protein sequence: CASSDDRGNEKLFF.

This clonotype was detected only a few times. In DNA form, the CDR3 reads TGTGCCAGCAGTGAGCCACAGTATGCTGAAAAACTGTTTTTT. This codes for CASSEPQYAEKLFF. This chain uses TRBV25-1 with TRBJ1-4, with no clear D. This CDR3 contains 14 residues. CDR1 is MGHDK and CDR2 is SYGVNS in the germline V gene. Trimming removed 3 bases from V and 7 bases from J, with 12 bases in between.

The rearrangement uses TRBV28 and TRBJ1-2, with a possible D match to TRBD1 (6 bases). Germline loops: CDR1 MDHEN, CDR2 SYDVKM. Trimming pared 7 bases from V and 7 bases from J, leaving 13 bases between. This CDR3 region has 12 residues. In DNA, the CDR3 is TGTGCCAGCACATGGGGGACATCTGGCTACACCTTC. Its translation is CASTWGTSGYTF.

The V gene is TRBV12-3 or TRBV12-4, the J gene TRBJ1-5; D not certain. Trimming removed 3 bases at V and 5 bases at J, with 17 bases between. The CDR3 sequence is 16 residues long. CDR3 bases: TGTGCCAGCAGTTTCACGGTAGCACAGACCGATCAGCCCCAGCATTTT. Protein: CASSFTVAQTDQPQHF.

The chain is built from TRBV4-1 and TRBJ2-7, with D perhaps matching TRBD2 (6 bases). This CDR3 has 13 amino acids. Germline V lookup: CDR1 MGHRA, CDR2 YSYEKL. V was pared by 3 bases and J by 5 bases, with 11 bases between. CDR3 residues: CASSQKWGDEQYF. In DNA form, the CDR3 reads TGCGCCAGCAGCCAGAAATGGGGGGACGAGCAGTACTTC.

This clonotype was recorded a few times. The rearrangement links TRBV6-5 to TRBJ1-2; no reliable D call. CDR1 and CDR2 (germline): MNHEY, SVGAGI. CDR3 size: 12 residues. V was shortened by 6 bases and J by 4 bases, with 9 bases between the two germline ends. The CDR3 DNA is TGTGCCAGCAGCCCCAGGCCCTATGGCTACACCTTC. Its protein is CASSPRPYGYTF.

This clonotype was observed a single time. The chain links TRBV5-1 to TRBJ1-1; D uncertain. Germline V gives CDR1 SGHRS, CDR2 YFSETQ. This CDR3 has 14 residues. Trimming stripped 4 bases from V and 0 bases from J, with 10 bases between. CDR3 coding DNA: TGCGCCAGCAGCCGAGAATTCATGAACACTGAAGCTTTCTTT. This translates into CASSREFMNTEAFF.

CDR3 protein: CASSPPFGASNEKLFF. CDR3 in DNA: TGTGCCAGCTCACCACCGTTTGGAGCGAGTAATGAAAAACTGTTTTTT. The chain links TRBV18 to TRBJ1-4; D gene ambiguous. From germline, CDR1 is KGHSH and CDR2 LQKENI. V lost 0 bases and J lost 4, with 12 bases in between. The CDR3 sequence is 16 residues long.

The chain carries TRBV20-1 and TRBJ1-5, with unresolved D. This CDR3 has 15 amino acids. Germline V gene data show CDR1 as DFQATT and CDR2 as SNEGSKA (reference sequence). Trimming removed 0 bases at V and 0 bases at J, with 9 bases between. CDR3 protein: CSARDIRYSNQPQHF. CDR3 bases: TGCAGTGCTAGAGATATCCGTTATAGCAATCAGCCCCAGCATTTT.

V and J are TRBV28 and TRBJ2-3, with D perhaps assigned TRBD1 or TRBD2 (6 bases each). The germline V gene encodes CDR1 MDHEN and CDR2 SYDVKM. This CDR3 is 12 amino acids long. The CDR3 loop reads CASEGGADTQYF. The CDR3, as DNA: TGTGCATCGGAGGGGGGTGCAGATACGCAGTATTTT.

V and J are TRBV12-5 and TRBJ1-1, with TRBD1 matching 7 bases. Germline V lookup: CDR1 LGHNT, CDR2 FRNRAP. V lost 1 base to trimming and J lost 2 bases; unmatched junction nucleotides: 4. This CDR3 is 15 amino acids long. The CDR3 spells CASGLATGENTEAFF. The CDR3 DNA sequence: TGTGCTAGTGGTTTGGCTACAGGGGAAAACACTGAAGCTTTCTTT.

This clonotype was seen only a few times. The chain employs TRBV7-2 and TRBJ2-3; D gene ambiguous. Per germline, CDR1 SGHTA and CDR2 FQGNSA. CDR3 length: 12 residues. V was cut by 1 base and J by 2 bases, with 1 base left in between. CDR3 region: CASSLDTDTQYF. DNA of the CDR3: TGTGCCAGCAGCTTAGACACAGATACGCAGTATTTT. Looking up the rest from reference TRBV7-2 and TRBJ2-3 gives the full variable domain: GAGVSQSPSNKVTEKGKDVELRCDPISGHTALYWYRQSLGQGLEFLIYFQGNSAPDKSGLPSDRFSAERTGGSVSTLTIQRTQQEDSAVYLCASSLDTDTQYFGPGTRLTVL.